This TCR beta chain was sequenced during a study of beta chain features in type 1 diabetes. Unmatched junction bases numbered 10, after V lost 6 bases and J lost 4 bases. Germline CDR1 reads MNHNY; CDR2 reads SVGAGI (reference sequence). The CDR3 extends over 15 amino acids. Every isolated RNA sample was fully reverse transcribed, so sequencing captured expressed TCRB transcripts. Sequencing was performed with immunoSEQ multiplex PCR; in TCRdb, only in-frame clones are kept and a portion is missing. The repertoire holds 240,000 or so clones, with about 20% as singletons. Regarding this clone: Its antigen is still unknown.

General study points: In every one of the four CD4+ subsets, TCRB CDR3s were moderately but significantly shorter in Type 1 diabetes patients.

The sequenced sample consisted of naive CD4+ T cells from blood. V and J are TRBV6-6 and TRBJ2-5; 8 bases are a match to TRBD1. The sequence came from a woman between 40 and 50 years old with type 1 diabetes. CDR3 loop: CASRPGQAAGETQYF. Here the CDR3 DNA reads TGTGCCAGCAGGCCGGGACAGGCAGCCGGAGAGACCCAGTACTTC.